This T cell receptor (beta chain) derives from a study of blood T cells in healthy people across ages. Sample-barcoded 5' priming and a J-beta primer mix drove a second PCR of roughly 7 to 11 cycles. TCRdb used MiXCR to reprocess the 5' RACE reads, holding one entry per CDR3 protein. The sample carries hundreds of thousands of distinct CDR3 sequences, roughly three fifths recorded once. This CDR3 is built from 14 residues. Germline CDR1 is SGHRS and CDR2 is YFSETQ. With V trimmed by 0 bases and J by 6 bases, 2 bases remained unmatched. The donors, healthy Caucasians from Russia, were aged about 6 to 90.

This chain links TRBV5-1 with TRBJ2-4, with 8 bases aligning to TRBD1. The clonotype originates from a man aged 35 to 55 in good health. Source material: blood. The CDR3 region has the DNA TGCGCCAGCAGCTTGGATACAGGGGGAAACATTCAGTACTTC. Amino acid sequence: CASSLDTGGNIQYF.